This T cell receptor beta chain stems from a study of blood T cell repertoires in COVID-19. About the study: Researchers got acute and convalescent COVID-19 samples from the United States, Italy and Spain.

In germline, CDR1 is LNHNV, CDR2 YYDKDF (reference sequence). This CDR3 is built from 15 residues. With V trimmed by 0 bases and J by 2 bases, 3 bases remained unmatched. Original methodology: Amplification of reference gene primers provided the estimated nucleated cell counts. Sequenced by immunoSEQ multiplex PCR; TCRdb stores in-frame clones only, minus some. The DNA was the basis for D and trimming; V, J and clone size are from that table. The sample lists around 300,000 clones; about 82% were seen once. At least ten counts were recorded for this clone. This sample includes further DNA sequences coding for the same CDR3.

This TCR derives from a human donor in a cohort sampled during active COVID-19. The sample was peripheral blood. This chain joins TRBV15 and TRBJ1-1, with 7 nucleotides matching TRBD1. The CDR3 reads CATSREKGANTEAFF. CDR3 bases: TGTGCCACCAGCAGAGAAAAGGGGGCAAACACTGAAGCTTTCTTT.